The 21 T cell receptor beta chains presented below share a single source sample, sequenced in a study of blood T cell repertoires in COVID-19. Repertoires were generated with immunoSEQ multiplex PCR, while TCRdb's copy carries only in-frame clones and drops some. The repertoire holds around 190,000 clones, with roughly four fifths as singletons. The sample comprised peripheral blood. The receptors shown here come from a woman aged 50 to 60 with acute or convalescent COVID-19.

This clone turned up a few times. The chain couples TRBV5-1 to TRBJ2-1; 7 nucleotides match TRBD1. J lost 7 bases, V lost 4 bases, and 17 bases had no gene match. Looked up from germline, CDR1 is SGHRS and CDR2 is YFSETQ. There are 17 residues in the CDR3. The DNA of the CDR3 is TGCGCCAGCAGCGCCCTACAGGGGACCAGACTACTGAATGAGCAGTTCTTC. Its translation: CASSALQGTRLLNEQFF.

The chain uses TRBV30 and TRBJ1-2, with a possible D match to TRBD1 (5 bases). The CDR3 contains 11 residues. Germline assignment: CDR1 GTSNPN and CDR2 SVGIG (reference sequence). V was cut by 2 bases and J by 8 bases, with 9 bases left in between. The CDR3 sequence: CAWSRPGGYTF. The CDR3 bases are TGTGCCTGGAGTCGGCCAGGGGGCTACACCTTC.

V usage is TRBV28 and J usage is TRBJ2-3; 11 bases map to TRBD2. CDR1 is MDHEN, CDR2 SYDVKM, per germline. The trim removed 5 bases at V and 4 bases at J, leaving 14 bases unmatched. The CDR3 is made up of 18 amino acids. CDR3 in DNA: TGTGCCAGCAGTACCACTAGCGGGAGCCCCCTCCGCCCAGATACGCAGTATTTT. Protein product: CASSTTSGSPLRPDTQYF.

CDR3 nucleotide sequence: TGTGCCAGCAGCCCACTCCAGGGGGCTAATTCACCCCTCCACTTT. The encoded protein is CASSPLQGANSPLHF. The chain links TRBV3-1 (or the pseudogene TRBV3-2) to TRBJ1-6; 8 bases fit TRBD1. This CDR3 spans 15 amino acids. Looked up from germline, CDR1 is LGHDT and CDR2 is YNNKEL (reference sequence). The J segment lost 6 bases and the V segment lost 4 bases, leaving 5 bases of the junction unmatched.

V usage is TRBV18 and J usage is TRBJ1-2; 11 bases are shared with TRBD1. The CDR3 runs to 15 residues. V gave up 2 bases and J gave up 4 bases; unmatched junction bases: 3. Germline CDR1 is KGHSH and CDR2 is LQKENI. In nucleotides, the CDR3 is TGTGCCAGCTCACCAACCGGGACAGGGGGCTATGGCTACACCTTC. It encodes CASSPTGTGGYGYTF. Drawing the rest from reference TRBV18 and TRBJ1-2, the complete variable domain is NAGVMQNPRHLVRRRGQEARLRCSPMKGHSHVYWYRQLPEEGLKFMVYLQKENIIDESGMPKERFSAEFPKEGPSILRIQQVVRGDSAAYFCASSPTGTGGYGYTFGSGTRLTVV.

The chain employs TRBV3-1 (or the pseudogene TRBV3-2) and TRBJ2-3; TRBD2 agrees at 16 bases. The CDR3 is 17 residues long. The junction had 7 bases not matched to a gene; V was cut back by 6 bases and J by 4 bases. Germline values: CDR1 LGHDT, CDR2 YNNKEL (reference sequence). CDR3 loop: CASRPHGTSGGADTQYF. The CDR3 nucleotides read TGTGCCAGCAGGCCCCATGGGACTAGCGGGGGGGCAGATACGCAGTATTTT.

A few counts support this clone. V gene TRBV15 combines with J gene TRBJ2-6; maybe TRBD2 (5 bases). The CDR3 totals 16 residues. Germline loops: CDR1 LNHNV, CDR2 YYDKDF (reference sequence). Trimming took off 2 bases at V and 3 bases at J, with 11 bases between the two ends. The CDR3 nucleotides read TGTGCCACCAGCAGAAACGAGGGTGGTGGGGCCAACGTCCTGACTTTC. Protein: CATSRNEGGGANVLTF.

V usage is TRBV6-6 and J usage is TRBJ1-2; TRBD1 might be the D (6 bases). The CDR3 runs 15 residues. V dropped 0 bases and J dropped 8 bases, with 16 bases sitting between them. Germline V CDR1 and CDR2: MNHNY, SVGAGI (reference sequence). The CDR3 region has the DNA TGTGCCAGCAGTTACTCGCTGGGACAAGGAGGAGGCTACACCTTC. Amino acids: CASSYSLGQGGGYTF.

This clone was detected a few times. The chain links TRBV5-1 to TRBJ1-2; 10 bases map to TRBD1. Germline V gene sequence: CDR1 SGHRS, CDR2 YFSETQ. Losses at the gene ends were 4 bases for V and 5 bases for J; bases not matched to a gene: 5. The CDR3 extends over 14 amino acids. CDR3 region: CASSTGTGVYGYTF. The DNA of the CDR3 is TGCGCCAGCAGCACAGGGACAGGGGTTTATGGCTACACCTTC.

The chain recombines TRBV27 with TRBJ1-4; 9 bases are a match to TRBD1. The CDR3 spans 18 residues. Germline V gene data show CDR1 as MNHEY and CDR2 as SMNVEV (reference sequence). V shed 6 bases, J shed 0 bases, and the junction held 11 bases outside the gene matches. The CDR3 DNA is TGTGCCAGCAGAGGGACAGGGATGACCTATGCAACTAATGAAAAACTGTTTTTT. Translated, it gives CASRGTGMTYATNEKLFF. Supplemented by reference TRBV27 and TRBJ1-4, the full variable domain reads EAQVTQNPRYLITVTGKKLTVTCSQNMNHEYMSWYRQDPGLGLRQIYYSMNVEVTDKGDVPEGYKVSRKEKRNFPLILESPSPNQTSLYFCASRGTGMTYATNEKLFFGSGTQLSVL.

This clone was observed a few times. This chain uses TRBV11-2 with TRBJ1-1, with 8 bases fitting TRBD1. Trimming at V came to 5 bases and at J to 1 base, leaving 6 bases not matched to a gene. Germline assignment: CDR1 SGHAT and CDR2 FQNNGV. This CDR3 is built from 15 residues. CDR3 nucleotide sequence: TGTGCCAGCAGCCGGTTTGGGACAGGGAACACTGAAGCTTTCTTT. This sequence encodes CASSRFGTGNTEAFF.

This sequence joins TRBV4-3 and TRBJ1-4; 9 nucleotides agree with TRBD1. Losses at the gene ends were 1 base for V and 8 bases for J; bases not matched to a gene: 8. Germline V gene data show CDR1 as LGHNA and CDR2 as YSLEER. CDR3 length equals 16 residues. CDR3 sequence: CASSQGPGTGNEKLFF. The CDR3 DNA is TGCGCCAGCAGCCAAGGTCCCGGGACAGGGAACGAAAAACTGTTTTTT.

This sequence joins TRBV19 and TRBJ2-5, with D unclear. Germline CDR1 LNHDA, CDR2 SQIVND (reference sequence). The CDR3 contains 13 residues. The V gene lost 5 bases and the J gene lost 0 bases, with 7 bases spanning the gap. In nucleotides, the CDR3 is TGTGCCAGTAGTCCTCAGAACCAAGAGACCCAGTACTTC. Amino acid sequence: CASSPQNQETQYF. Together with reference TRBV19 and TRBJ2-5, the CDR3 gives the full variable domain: DGGITQSPKYLFRKEGQNVTLSCEQNLNHDAMYWYRQDPGQGLRLIYYSQIVNDFQKGDIAEGYSVSREKKESFPLTVTSAQKNPTAFYLCASSPQNQETQYFGPGTRLLVL.

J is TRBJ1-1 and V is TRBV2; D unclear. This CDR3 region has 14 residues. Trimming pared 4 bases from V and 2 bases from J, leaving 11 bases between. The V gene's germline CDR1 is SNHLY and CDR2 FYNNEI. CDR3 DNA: TGTGCCAGCAGTGGACCTCTAGGAAACACTGAAGCTTTCTTT. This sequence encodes CASSGPLGNTEAFF.

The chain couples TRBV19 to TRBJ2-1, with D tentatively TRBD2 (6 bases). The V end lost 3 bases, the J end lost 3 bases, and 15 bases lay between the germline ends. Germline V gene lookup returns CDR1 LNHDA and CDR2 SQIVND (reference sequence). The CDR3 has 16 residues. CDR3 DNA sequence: TGTGCCAGTAGTATCGGGGGACGGATAGTCTACAATGAGCAGTTCTTC. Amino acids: CASSIGGRIVYNEQFF.

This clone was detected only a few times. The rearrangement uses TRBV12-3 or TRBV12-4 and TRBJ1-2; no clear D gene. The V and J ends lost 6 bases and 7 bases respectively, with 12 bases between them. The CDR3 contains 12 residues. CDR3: CASSSGAGGYTF. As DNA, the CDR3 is TGTGCCAGCAGCTCCGGAGCCGGTGGCTACACCTTC.

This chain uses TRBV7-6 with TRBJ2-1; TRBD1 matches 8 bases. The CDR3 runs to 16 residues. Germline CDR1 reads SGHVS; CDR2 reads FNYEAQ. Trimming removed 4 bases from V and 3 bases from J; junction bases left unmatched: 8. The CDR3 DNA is TGTGCCAGCAGCTCACAAGGACAGGGATACTACAATGAGCAGTTCTTC. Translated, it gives CASSSQGQGYYNEQFF.

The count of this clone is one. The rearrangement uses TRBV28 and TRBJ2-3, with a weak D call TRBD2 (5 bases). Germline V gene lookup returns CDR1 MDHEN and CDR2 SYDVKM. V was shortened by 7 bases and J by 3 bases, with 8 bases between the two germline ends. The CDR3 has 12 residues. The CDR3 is CASKEGTDTQYF. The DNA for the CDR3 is TGTGCCAGCAAAGAGGGAACAGATACGCAGTATTTT.

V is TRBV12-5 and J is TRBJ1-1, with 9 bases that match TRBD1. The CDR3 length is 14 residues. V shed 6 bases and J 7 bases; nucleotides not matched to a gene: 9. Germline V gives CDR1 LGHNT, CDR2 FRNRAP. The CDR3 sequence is CASGLTGTGFEAFF. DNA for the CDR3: TGTGCTAGTGGGCTGACCGGGACAGGGTTTGAAGCTTTCTTT.

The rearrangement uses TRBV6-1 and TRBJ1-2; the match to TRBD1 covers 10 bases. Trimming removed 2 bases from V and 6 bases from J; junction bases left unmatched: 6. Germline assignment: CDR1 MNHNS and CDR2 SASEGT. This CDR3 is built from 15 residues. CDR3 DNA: TGTGCCAGCAGTGAAAAAGGAGGGACAGGGGATGGCTACACCTTC. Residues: CASSEKGGTGDGYTF.

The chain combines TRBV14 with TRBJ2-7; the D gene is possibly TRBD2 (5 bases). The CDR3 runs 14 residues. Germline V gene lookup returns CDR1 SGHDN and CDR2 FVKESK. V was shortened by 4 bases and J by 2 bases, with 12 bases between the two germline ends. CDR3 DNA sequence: TGTGCCAGCAGCCCTGCGCGGAGGACCTACGAGCAGTACTTC. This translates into CASSPARRTYEQYF.